This T cell receptor beta chain originates from a study of blood T cells in healthy people across ages. General study points: Naive CD4+ cell counts and diversity both ran higher in long-lived than in aged donors.

Every sample gave at least 5.5 micrograms of total RNA when it was extracted. Germline V gene data show CDR1 as SQVTM and CDR2 as ANQGSEA. The CDR3 covers 12 residues. Trimming cost V 4 bases and J 3 bases, with 9 bases left between them. To note about this clonotype: The target antigen is unknown.

The authors ran a second PCR of about 6 to 11 cycles using a sample-barcoded 5' primer and a J-beta primer mix. Each cDNA was tagged by a template-switch adaptor containing 12 random nucleotides. TCRdb reprocessed the 5' RACE reads via MiXCR and lists one record per CDR3 protein. The profile shows about 1.5 million distinct CDR3 sequences, 35% to 45% of them singletons. This chain joins TRBV29-1 and TRBJ1-2; TRBD1 is a possible D gene (6 bases). Source material: blood. The sequence was obtained from a young woman in good health. The CDR3 DNA reads TGCAGCGTTGCGGACAGCCACTATGGCTACACCTTC. Translating it yields CSVADSHYGYTF. Based on the CDR3 plus reference TRBV29-1 and TRBJ1-2, the full variable domain is SAVISQKPSRDICQRGTSLTIQCQVDSQVTMMFWYRQQPGQSLTLIATANQGSEATYESGFVIDKFPISRPNLTFSTLTVSNMSPEDSSIYLCSVADSHYGYTFGSGTRLTVV.